The 19 T cell receptor beta chains given below trace back to one sample, sequenced in a study of shared clonotypes between healthy human individuals. Repertoires were generated with immunoSEQ multiplex PCR, while TCRdb's copy carries only in-frame clones and drops some. The table includes about 450,000 clones, 79% detected once. Sequenced material: PBMCs. Receptors were obtained from a woman aged 40 to 50 in good health. Some clones in this sample may be carry-over from other donors' samples.

The chain employs TRBV10-1 and TRBJ2-1; 8 nucleotides align to TRBD2. Germline V gene sequence: CDR1 WNHNN, CDR2 SYGVQD (reference sequence). V lost 9 bases, J lost 10 bases, and 14 bases stayed unmatched. The CDR3 consists of 14 residues. This chain's CDR3 is CASEGREALMEQFF. DNA for the CDR3: TGCGCCAGTGAGGGGCGGGAGGCCCTAATGGAGCAGTTCTTC.

This clone was detected a few times. The chain carries TRBV11-1 and TRBJ2-5; D is possibly TRBD1 (5 bases). Germline CDR1 reads SGHAT; CDR2 reads FQDESV (reference sequence). V shed 5 bases and J shed 5 bases, with 12 bases lying between them. The CDR3 is 13 amino acids. CDR3 in DNA: TGTGCCAGCAGCGCTCGGACATCGGAGACCCAGTACTTC. Translated: CASSARTSETQYF.

The rearrangement joins TRBV19 to TRBJ2-7; possibly TRBD1 for D (6 bases). There are 14 residues in the CDR3. Germline V CDR1 and CDR2: LNHDA, SQIVND (reference sequence). V lost 4 bases and J 0 bases, leaving 10 bases between the germline ends. The CDR3 spells CASSTDSISYEQYF. The CDR3 bases are TGTGCCAGTAGTACGGACAGCATCTCCTACGAGCAGTACTTC.

J is TRBJ1-3 and V is TRBV27, with D unclear. Germline V gives CDR1 MNHEY, CDR2 SMNVEV (reference sequence). The CDR3 runs 13 residues. Trimming took 5 bases from V and 11 from J, leaving 16 bases between them. DNA for the CDR3: TGTGCCAGCAGTACGGCGGGAGGGAGGCCCATATATTTT. Protein: CASSTAGGRPIYF.

This clone turned up a few times. J is TRBJ2-7 and V is TRBV30; D remains ambiguous. Germline V gene lookup returns CDR1 GTSNPN and CDR2 SVGIG (reference sequence). V was pared by 0 bases and J by 2 bases, with 5 bases between. The length of the CDR3 is 12 residues. As DNA, the CDR3 is TGTGCCTGGAGTGTAAGTACCTACGAGCAGTACTTC. This sequence encodes CAWSVSTYEQYF.

V usage is TRBV30 and J usage is TRBJ2-1; 13 positions agree with TRBD2. Germline V gene sequence: CDR1 GTSNPN, CDR2 SVGIG (reference sequence). The V segment lost 5 bases and the J segment 4 bases; nucleotides outside the gene matches: 5. The length of the CDR3 is 15 residues. In nucleotides, the CDR3 is TGTGCCTGGGCTCCGGGACTAGCGGGATACAATGAGCAGTTCTTC. Encoded protein: CAWAPGLAGYNEQFF.

The chain employs TRBV28 and TRBJ1-2; no definite D call. The CDR3 sequence is 11 residues long. Trimming pared 5 bases from V and 3 bases from J, leaving 4 bases between. The germline V gene encodes CDR1 MDHEN and CDR2 SYDVKM. The CDR3 region has the DNA TGTGCCAGCAGTCAAGACTATGGCTACACCTTC. Translated: CASSQDYGYTF.

This chain uses TRBV7-3 with TRBJ2-1; D is possibly TRBD1 or TRBD2 (6 bases each). Trimming removed 8 bases at V and 3 bases at J, with 14 bases between. Germline V gene sequence: CDR1 SGHTA, CDR2 FQGTGA. The CDR3 sequence is 14 residues long. CDR3 DNA sequence: TGTGCCAGCCGCGGGGACAACCTCTACAATGAGCAGTTCTTC. It yields the protein CASRGDNLYNEQFF.

This clone was seen repeatedly, ten times or more. The chain is built from TRBV19 and TRBJ2-5; 11 bases align to TRBD2. CDR1 LNHDA and CDR2 SQIVND come from the germline V gene (reference sequence). V lost 5 bases, J lost 3 bases, and 2 bases stayed unmatched. This CDR3 comprises 14 residues. This chain's CDR3 is CASSAGLAEETQYF. Written as DNA, the CDR3 is TGTGCCAGTAGTGCGGGACTAGCGGAAGAGACCCAGTACTTC.

J is TRBJ2-1 and V is TRBV27; 9 bases line up with TRBD2. CDR1 and CDR2 (germline): MNHEY, SMNVEV (reference sequence). The CDR3 is made up of 16 amino acids. Trimming took 5 bases from V and 9 from J; bases not matched to a gene: 14. CDR3 nucleotides: TGTGCCAGCAGTATGGGGGGCGGGAGGGCATTGTTTGAGCAGTTCTTC. Translation: CASSMGGGRALFEQFF.

The V gene is TRBV30, the J gene TRBJ1-2, with D tentatively TRBD1 (6 bases). This CDR3 has 10 amino acids. The V end was cut by 5 bases, the J end by 8 bases, with 9 bases between. Germline CDR1 GTSNPN, CDR2 SVGIG (reference sequence). The CDR3 spells CAWGQGGYTF. The CDR3, as DNA: TGTGCCTGGGGCCAGGGGGGCTACACCTTC.

The chain couples TRBV5-1 to TRBJ2-7; 7 bases match TRBD2. Germline assignment: CDR1 SGHRS and CDR2 YFSETQ. The CDR3 totals 14 residues. V shed 0 bases and J 3 bases; nucleotides not matched to a gene: 3. Here the CDR3 reads CASSLGTSYYEQYF. The CDR3 nucleotides read TGCGCCAGCAGCTTGGGGACTAGTTACTACGAGCAGTACTTC.

This clone has a handful of counts. The V gene is TRBV4-2, the J gene TRBJ1-2, with D unresolved. V gave up 4 bases and J gave up 2 bases, with 11 bases separating them. Germline V lookup: CDR1 LGHNA, CDR2 YNFKEQ. The CDR3 is 14 residues long. The CDR3 region is CASSPHPQNYGYTF. In nucleotides, the CDR3 is TGTGCCAGCAGCCCACACCCCCAAAACTATGGCTACACCTTC.

The rearrangement joins TRBV19 to TRBJ2-2, with a tentative D call TRBD1 (5 bases). V was clipped by 5 bases and J by 2 bases, with 15 bases between them. CDR3 size: 16 residues. The germline CDR1 and CDR2 sequences are LNHDA and SQIVND (reference sequence). Here the CDR3 reads CASSPQGYRNTGELFF. CDR3 sequence (DNA): TGTGCCAGTAGTCCCCAGGGTTACCGAAACACCGGGGAGCTGTTTTTT.

This chain links TRBV10-3 with TRBJ1-5; D may be TRBD1 (5 bases). The CDR3 loop spans 16 amino acids. Germline V gene lookup returns CDR1 ENHRY and CDR2 SYGVKD. V lost 4 bases, J lost 0 bases, and 13 bases lay in between. CDR3 nucleotides: TGTGCCATCAGTGGTTCCGACAGATATAGCAATCAGCCCCAGCATTTT. Translated: CAISGSDRYSNQPQHF.

V is TRBV11-2 and J is TRBJ2-5; D is possibly TRBD1 (7 bases). This CDR3 has 15 residues. The germline V gene encodes CDR1 SGHAT and CDR2 FQNNGV. V was clipped by 1 base and J by 2 bases, with 11 bases between them. DNA of the CDR3: TGTGCCAGCAGCTTAGTGGCAGGGGGGCAAGAGACCCAGTACTTC. Translation: CASSLVAGGQETQYF.

This clone was observed many times. The J gene is TRBJ2-1, the V gene TRBV5-8; 15 bases agree with TRBD2. The CDR3 contains 16 residues. Germline V gene data show CDR1 as SGHTS and CDR2 as YDEGEE. Germline trimming cut 4 bases from V and 8 bases from J; bases unmatched to any gene: 7. In DNA form, the CDR3 reads TGTGCCAGCAGCAGGACTAGCGGGAGGGTAGCATATGAGCAGTTCTTC. It encodes CASSRTSGRVAYEQFF.

V and J are TRBV7-5 and TRBJ1-2; no DNA check was done on the table's D call, TRBD1. TRBV7-5 is shown as a pseudogene. The CDR3 extends over 13 amino acids. CDR3 sequence: CASSYRQENGYTF. CDR3 nucleotides: TGTGCCAGCAGCTACAGGCAGGAGAATGGCTACACCTTC.

The chain links TRBV5-1 to TRBJ2-7; D is perhaps TRBD1 (5 bases). Per the germline V gene, CDR1 is SGHRS and CDR2 is YFSETQ. Trimming stripped 3 bases from V and 3 bases from J, with 7 bases between. The CDR3 consists of 12 residues. The DNA of the CDR3 is TGCGCCAGCAGCTCGGACAACTACGAGCAGTACTTC. Its protein is CASSSDNYEQYF.